The entry below describes one TCR beta chain. Its antigen is not identified. The CDR3 runs to 19 residues. The V and J ends lost 1 base and 0 bases respectively, with 22 bases between them. Germline-derived CDR1 and CDR2 are SEHNR and FQNEAQ (reference sequence). The data were taken from a study of cytomegalovirus exposure and HLA in healthy donors. Study-wide findings and caveats: Analysis was carried out at a later point, and it linked a missense DCLRE1C variant to TCR beta V- and J-gene trimming. The study designated 164 TCR beta chains cytomegalovirus-associated. Exclusion as indistinguishable affected some V segments, including TRBV6-2 and TRBV6-3.

The PCR had 60 Vbeta and 13 Jbeta primers. Measured with immunoSEQ multiplex PCR; TCRdb has only the in-frame clones, and not every one. Its listing shows tens of thousands of clones. The chain couples TRBV7-9 to TRBJ2-7; TRBD2 is a possible D gene (5 bases). Material for sequencing was PBMCs. The receptor was isolated from a woman in her sixties in good health and CMV-seronegative. This CDR3 is CASSLDRQRASGISYEQYF. As DNA, the CDR3 is TGTGCCAGCAGCTTAGATCGGCAGAGGGCCAGTGGGATCTCCTACGAGCAGTACTTC.